The present entry profiles one TCR beta chain with its context. What it recognizes is unknown. The sample comes from a study of OX40 agonist ivuxolimab in advanced cancers. Looking at the study overall: One patient with hepatocellular carcinoma and two with cutaneous melanoma, three in all, had partial responses.

Study-level results: At 0.1 to 3.0 mg/kg and by week 6, clonal expansion occurred in CD4+ and CD8+ blood T cells.

The assay was immunoSEQ multiplex PCR, and TCRdb's table has in-frame clones only and misses some. The sample consists of 65,000 to 80,000 clones, 80% of them appearing once. With 4 bases removed from V and 0 bases from J, the gap between germline ends came to 10 bases. The CDR3 totals 14 residues. Looked up from germline, CDR1 is SGHRS and CDR2 is YFSETQ. At cycle 4 day 1, cycle 7 day 1, and baseline, blood was sampled. The source of this sequence is an adult with an advanced solid tumor such as melanoma, head and neck, liver or kidney cancer. The gene calls are TRBV5-1 and TRBJ2-5, with D uncertain. Sequences were derived from CD4+ or CD8+ T cells sorted from blood, sampled in a trial of the OX40 agonist ivuxolimab. Here the CDR3 DNA reads TGCGCCAGCAGCCGAACTACAGACCAAGAGACCCAGTACTTC. Its protein is CASSRTTDQETQYF.